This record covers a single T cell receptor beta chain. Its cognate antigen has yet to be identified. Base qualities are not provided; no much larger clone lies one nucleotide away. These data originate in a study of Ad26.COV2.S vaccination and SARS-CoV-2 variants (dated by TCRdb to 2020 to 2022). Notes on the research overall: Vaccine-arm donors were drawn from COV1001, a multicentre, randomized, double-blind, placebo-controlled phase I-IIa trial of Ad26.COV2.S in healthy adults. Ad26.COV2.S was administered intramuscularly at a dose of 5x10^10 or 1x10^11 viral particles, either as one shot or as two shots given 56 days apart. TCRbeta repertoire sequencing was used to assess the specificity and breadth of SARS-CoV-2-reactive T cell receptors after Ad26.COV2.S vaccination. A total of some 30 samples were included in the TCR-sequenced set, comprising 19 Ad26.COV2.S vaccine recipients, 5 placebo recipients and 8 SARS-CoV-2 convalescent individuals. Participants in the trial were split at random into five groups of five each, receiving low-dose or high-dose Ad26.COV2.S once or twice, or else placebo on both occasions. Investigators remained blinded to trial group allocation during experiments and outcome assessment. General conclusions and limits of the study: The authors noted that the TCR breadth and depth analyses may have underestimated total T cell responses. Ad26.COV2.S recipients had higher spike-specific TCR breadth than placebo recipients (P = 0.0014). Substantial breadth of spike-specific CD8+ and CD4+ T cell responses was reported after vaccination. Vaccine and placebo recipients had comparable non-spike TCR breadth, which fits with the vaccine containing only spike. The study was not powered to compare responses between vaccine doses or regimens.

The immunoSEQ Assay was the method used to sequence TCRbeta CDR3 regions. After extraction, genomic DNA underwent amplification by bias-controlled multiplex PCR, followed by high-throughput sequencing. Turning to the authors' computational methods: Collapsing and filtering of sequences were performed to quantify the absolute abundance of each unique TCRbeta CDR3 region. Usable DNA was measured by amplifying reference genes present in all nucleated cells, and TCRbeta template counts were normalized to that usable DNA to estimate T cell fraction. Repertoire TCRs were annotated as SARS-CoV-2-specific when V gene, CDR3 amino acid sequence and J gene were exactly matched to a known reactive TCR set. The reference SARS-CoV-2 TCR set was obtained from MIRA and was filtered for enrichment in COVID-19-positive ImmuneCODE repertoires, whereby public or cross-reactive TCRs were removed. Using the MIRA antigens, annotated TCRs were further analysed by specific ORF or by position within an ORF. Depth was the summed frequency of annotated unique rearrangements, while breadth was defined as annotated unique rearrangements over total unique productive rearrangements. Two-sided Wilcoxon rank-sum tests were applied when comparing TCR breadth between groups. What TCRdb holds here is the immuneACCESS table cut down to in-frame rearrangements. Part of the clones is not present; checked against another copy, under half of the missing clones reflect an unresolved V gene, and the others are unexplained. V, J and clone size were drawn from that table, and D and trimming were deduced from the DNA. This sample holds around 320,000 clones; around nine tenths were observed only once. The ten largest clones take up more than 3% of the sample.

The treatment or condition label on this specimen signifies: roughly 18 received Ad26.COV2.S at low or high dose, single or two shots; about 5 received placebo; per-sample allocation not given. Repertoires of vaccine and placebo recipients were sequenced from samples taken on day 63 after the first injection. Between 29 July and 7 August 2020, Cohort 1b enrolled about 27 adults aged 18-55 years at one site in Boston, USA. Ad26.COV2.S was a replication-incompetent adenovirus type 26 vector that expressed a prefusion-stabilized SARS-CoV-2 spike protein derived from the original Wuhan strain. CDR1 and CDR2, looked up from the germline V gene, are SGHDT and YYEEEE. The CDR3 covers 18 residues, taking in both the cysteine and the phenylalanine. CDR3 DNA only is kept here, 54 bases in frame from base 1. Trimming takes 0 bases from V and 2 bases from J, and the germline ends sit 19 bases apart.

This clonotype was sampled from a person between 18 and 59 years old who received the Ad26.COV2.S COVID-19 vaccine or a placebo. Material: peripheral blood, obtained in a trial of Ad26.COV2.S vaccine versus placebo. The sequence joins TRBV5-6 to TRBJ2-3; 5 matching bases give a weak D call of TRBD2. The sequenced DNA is TGTGCCAGCAGCTTGGAGTTTCATAGTAGCGACCTCACAGATACGCAGTATTTT. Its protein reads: CASSLEFHSSDLTDTQYF.